This entry lists 21 T cell receptor beta chains sequenced from one sample in a study of T-cell memory formation after mild COVID-19. MiXCR, run by TCRdb on the 5' RACE reads, gives a single entry per CDR3 protein. The data show roughly 160,000 distinct CDR3 sequences, approximately 10% seen once. The sample comprised PBMCs or a T cell subset sorted from them (not recorded which). These receptors all come from a man aged 18-30 years who had mild COVID-19 (a few samples of this study predate the infection). Cell type and time point are not known.

This clonotype was picked up a small number of times. The rearrangement joins TRBV15 to TRBJ1-4, with D maybe TRBD1 (5 bases). CDR3 length equals 15 residues. The germline CDR1 and CDR2 sequences are LNHNV and YYDKDF (reference sequence). V was cut by 2 bases and J by 8 bases, with 15 bases left in between. CDR3 in amino acids: CATSRLGAVEEKLFF. CDR3 coding DNA: TGTGCCACCAGCAGACTAGGGGCAGTGGAAGAAAAACTGTTTTTT.

This clonotype has more than one count but fewer than ten. The genes are TRBV21-1 and TRBJ2-5; TRBD2, as called in the table, went unchecked against the DNA. TRBV21-1 represents a pseudogene. The CDR3 is 14 amino acids. CDR3 region: CASGLRGPNLTQYF. In DNA, the CDR3 is TGTGCCAGCGGCCTCCGAGGCCCTAATCTGACCCAGTACTTC.

The V and J genes are TRBV6-2 or TRBV6-3 and TRBJ2-2; no clear D. V lost 0 bases, J lost 6 bases, and 2 bases lay in between. Germline V gene data show CDR1 as MNHEY and CDR2 as SVGEGT. The CDR3 contains 12 residues. The CDR3 DNA reads as TGTGCCAGCAGTTACTCCCCCGGGGAGCTGTTTTTT. As protein: CASSYSPGELFF.

The CDR3 region is CASSNGGNTEAFF. CDR3 DNA: TGCGCCAGCAGCAATGGAGGGAACACTGAAGCTTTCTTT. The chain is built from TRBV5-1 and TRBJ1-1; D is unclear. Trimming took 4 bases from V and 1 from J, leaving 8 bases between them. Germline CDR1 is SGHRS and CDR2 is YFSETQ. The CDR3 sequence is 13 residues long.

The chain links TRBV10-3 to TRBJ2-5, with D perhaps matching TRBD1 (6 bases). Looked up from germline, CDR1 is ENHRY and CDR2 is SYGVKD. This CDR3 has 12 residues. Trimming left V 3 bases short and J 13 bases short, with 15 bases between. The CDR3 reads CAISDGNREPYF. The CDR3 DNA reads TGTGCCATCAGTGATGGGAACAGGGAGCCGTACTTC.

Ten or more counts support this clonotype. V and J are TRBV12-3 or TRBV12-4 and TRBJ1-5; D perhaps matches TRBD1 (5 bases). With 6 bases removed from V and 4 bases from J, the gap between germline ends came to 13 bases. This CDR3 has 14 residues. Here the CDR3 reads CASSPWGLNQPQHF. Here the CDR3 DNA reads TGTGCCAGCAGCCCTTGGGGCCTGAATCAGCCCCAGCATTTT.

This chain links TRBV14 with TRBJ2-3; D unresolved. CDR3 size: 12 residues. Germline CDR1 and CDR2: SGHDN and FVKESK. V lost 2 bases to trimming and J lost 7 bases, with 7 bases between them. The CDR3 sequence: CASSQSGHTQYF. DNA of the CDR3: TGTGCCAGCAGCCAATCCGGCCATACGCAGTATTTT.

In its sample, this clonotype was seen a few times. The chain employs TRBV7-2 and TRBJ1-1, with a tentative D call TRBD1 (5 bases). This CDR3 has 14 amino acids. The V and J ends lost 2 bases and 4 bases respectively, with 11 bases between them. CDR1 and CDR2 from the germline V gene are SGHTA and FQGNSA. DNA for the CDR3: TGTGCCAGCAGCTTACCTTACCAGGGCACTGAAGCTTTCTTT. Protein: CASSLPYQGTEAFF.

This chain links TRBV18 with TRBJ2-7, with D maybe TRBD1 (5 bases). Trimming removed 3 bases at V and 6 bases at J, with 12 bases between. Germline CDR1 KGHSH, CDR2 LQKENI. CDR3 size: 13 residues. For the CDR3, the DNA is TGTGCCAGCTCACCTCAGCGCACAGGCGAGCAGTACGTC. Encoded protein: CASSPQRTGEQYV.

At least ten counts were recorded for this clonotype. The chain recombines TRBV7-2 with TRBJ2-5; 9 bases align to TRBD2. Trimming cost V 2 bases and J 4 bases; bases outside gene matches: 5. CDR1 is SGHTA, CDR2 FQGNSA, per germline. CDR3 length equals 15 residues. The CDR3 here is CASSLRGGGGETQYF. The CDR3 DNA sequence: TGTGCCAGCAGCTTACGCGGGGGGGGCGGAGAGACCCAGTACTTC.

This clonotype was observed a few times. This chain joins TRBV7-2 and TRBJ2-1, with 12 bases matching TRBD2. V gave up 4 bases and J gave up 7 bases; unmatched junction bases: 5. Germline CDR1 is SGHTA and CDR2 is FQGNSA. The CDR3 totals 15 residues. The CDR3 DNA reads TGTGCCAGCAGCTCGTCCCTAGCGGGGGGGAATGAGCAGTTCTTC. This translates into CASSSSLAGGNEQFF. Based on the CDR3 plus reference TRBV7-2 and TRBJ2-1, the full variable domain is GAGVSQSPSNKVTEKGKDVELRCDPISGHTALYWYRQSLGQGLEFLIYFQGNSAPDKSGLPSDRFSAERTGGSVSTLTIQRTQQEDSAVYLCASSSSLAGGNEQFFGPGTRLTVL.

V is TRBV29-1 and J is TRBJ1-1, with D possibly being TRBD1 (6 bases). The CDR3 is 14 amino acids. CDR1 SQVTM and CDR2 ANQGSEA come from the germline V gene. Written as DNA, the CDR3 is TGCAGTGCAAAGAACAGGGAGATGAACACTGAAGCTTTCTTT. Protein sequence: CSAKNREMNTEAFF. Combining the CDR3 with reference TRBV29-1 and TRBJ1-1 gives the whole variable domain SAVISQKPSRDICQRGTSLTIQCQVDSQVTMMFWYRQQPGQSLTLIATANQGSEATYESGFVIDKFPISRPNLTFSTLTVSNMSPEDSSIYLCSAKNREMNTEAFFGQGTRLTVV.

This chain links TRBV7-2 with TRBJ1-2; D not resolved. Trimming took 1 base from V and 4 from J, leaving 13 bases between them. Germline V gene lookup returns CDR1 SGHTA and CDR2 FQGNSA. The CDR3 totals 15 residues. CDR3: CASSLDAGFGYGYTF. The CDR3 region has the DNA TGTGCCAGCAGCTTAGATGCGGGATTCGGCTATGGCTACACCTTC.

This rearrangement joins TRBV5-1 to TRBJ1-3; the match to TRBD1 covers 8 bases. V lost 4 bases, J lost 0 bases, and 6 bases stayed unmatched. Germline V gives CDR1 SGHRS, CDR2 YFSETQ. This CDR3 has 16 amino acids. The CDR3 DNA follows: TGCGCCAGCAGCCCCCAGACAGGGGACTCTGGAAACACCATATATTTT. This sequence encodes CASSPQTGDSGNTIYF.

The V call is TRBV3-1, the J call TRBJ2-7, with D tentatively TRBD1 or TRBD2 (6 bases each). The CDR3 covers 16 residues. The germline gives CDR1 LGHDT, CDR2 YNNKEL (reference sequence). The V end lost 0 bases, the J end lost 0 bases, and 12 bases lay between the germline ends. DNA of the CDR3: TGTGCCAGCAGCCAAGATGAAGGGGGGTGCTCCTACGAGCAGTACGTC. Protein product: CASSQDEGGCSYEQYV.

This clonotype was counted between two and nine times. J is TRBJ1-2 and V is TRBV4-3, with D possibly TRBD1 on 5 matching bases. The CDR3 totals 15 residues. Germline-derived CDR1 and CDR2 are LGHNA and YSLEER. V dropped 1 base and J dropped 5 bases, with 14 bases sitting between them. CDR3 in amino acids: CASSQVRAFGYGYTF. CDR3 DNA: TGCGCCAGCAGCCAAGTCAGGGCATTTGGTTATGGCTACACCTTC.

The CDR3 is CASSLADSPREQYF. The CDR3 coding sequence is TGTGCCAGCAGCTTGGCGGACAGCCCTAGGGAGCAGTACTTC. This chain connects TRBV5-6 to TRBJ2-7, with D perhaps matching TRBD1 (6 bases). The CDR3 is 14 residues long. V shed 0 bases and J shed 7 bases, with 14 bases lying between them. Germline V CDR1 and CDR2: SGHDT, YYEEEE. The variable domain in full, with the rest retrieved from reference TRBV5-6 and TRBJ2-7, is DAGVTQSPTHLIKTRGQQVTLRCSPKSGHDTVSWYQQALGQGPQFIFQYYEEEERQRGNFPDRFSGHQFPNYSSELNVNALLLGDSALYLCASSLADSPREQYFGPGTRLTVT.

This clonotype was seen only a few times. J is TRBJ2-5 and V is TRBV7-2; D is uncertain. The CDR3 runs 14 residues. With 5 bases removed from V and 2 bases from J, the gap between germline ends came to 12 bases. The germline CDR1 and CDR2 sequences are SGHTA and FQGNSA. The CDR3 loop is CASSPIGLQETQYF. The CDR3 DNA reads TGTGCCAGCAGCCCAATCGGATTGCAAGAGACCCAGTACTTC.

This chain connects TRBV28 to TRBJ1-4; TRBD1 might be the D (5 bases). The CDR3 is 16 amino acids. In germline, CDR1 is MDHEN, CDR2 SYDVKM. V gave up 5 bases and J gave up 11 bases, with 24 bases separating them. In DNA, the CDR3 is TGTGCCAGCAGTCAGCTCACCGGGGCAGGAGGGCTTAAACTGTTTTTT. Translating gives CASSQLTGAGGLKLFF.

The chain carries TRBV6-2 or TRBV6-3 and TRBJ2-7; the D gene is possibly TRBD2 (5 bases). The germline V gene has CDR1 MNHEY and CDR2 SVGEGT. The CDR3 has 15 amino acids. Trimming cost V 2 bases and J 3 bases, with 14 bases left between them. CDR3 in DNA: TGTGCCAGCAGTTACGGACTCTCTACCAGCTACGAGCAGTACTTC. This encodes CASSYGLSTSYEQYF.

This clonotype was observed a handful of times. The chain links TRBV5-1 to TRBJ2-2; the match to TRBD2 covers 8 bases. The CDR3 sequence is 16 residues long. Trimming at V came to 1 base and at J to 3 bases, leaving 5 bases not matched to a gene. Germline-derived CDR1 and CDR2 are SGHRS and YFSETQ. For the CDR3, the DNA is TGCGCCAGCAGCTTGCTAACTAGCGGCGACACCGGGGAGCTGTTTTTT. It translates to CASSLLTSGDTGELFF. The complete variable domain, with remaining parts taken from reference TRBV5-1 and TRBJ2-2, reads KAGVTQTPRYLIKTRGQQVTLSCSPISGHRSVSWYQQTPGQGLQFLFEYFSETQRNKGNFPGRFSGRQFSNSRSEMNVSTLELGDSALYLCASSLLTSGDTGELFFGEGSRLTVL.